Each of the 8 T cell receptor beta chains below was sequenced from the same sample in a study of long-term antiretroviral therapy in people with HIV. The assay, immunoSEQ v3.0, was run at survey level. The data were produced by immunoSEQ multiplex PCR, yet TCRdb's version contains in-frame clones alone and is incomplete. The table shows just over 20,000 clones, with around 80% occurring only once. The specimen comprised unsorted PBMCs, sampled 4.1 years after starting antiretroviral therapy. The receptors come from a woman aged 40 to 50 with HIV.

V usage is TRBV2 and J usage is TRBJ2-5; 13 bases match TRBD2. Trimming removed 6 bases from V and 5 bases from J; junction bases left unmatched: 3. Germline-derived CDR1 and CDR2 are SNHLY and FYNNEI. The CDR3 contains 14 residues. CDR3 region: CASSGLAGVETQYF. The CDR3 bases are TGTGCCAGCAGCGGACTAGCGGGGGTCGAGACCCAGTACTTC.

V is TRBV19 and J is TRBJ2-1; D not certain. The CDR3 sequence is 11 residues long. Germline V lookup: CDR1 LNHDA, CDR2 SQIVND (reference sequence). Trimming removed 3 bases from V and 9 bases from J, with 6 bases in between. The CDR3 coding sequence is TGTGCCAGTAGTATCGGATTTGAGCAGTTCTTC. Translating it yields CASSIGFEQFF.

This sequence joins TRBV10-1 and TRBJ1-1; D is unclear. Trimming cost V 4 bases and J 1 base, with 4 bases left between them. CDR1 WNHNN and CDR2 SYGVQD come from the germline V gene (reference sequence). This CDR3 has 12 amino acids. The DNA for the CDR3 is TGCGCCAGCAGTGCGAGGAACACTGAAGCTTTCTTT. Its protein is CASSARNTEAFF.

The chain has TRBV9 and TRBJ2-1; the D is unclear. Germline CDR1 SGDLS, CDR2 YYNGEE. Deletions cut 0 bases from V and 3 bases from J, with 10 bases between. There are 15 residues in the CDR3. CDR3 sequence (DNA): TGTGCCAGCAGCGTAGAAGGGCAACACTACAATGAGCAGTTCTTC. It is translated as CASSVEGQHYNEQFF.

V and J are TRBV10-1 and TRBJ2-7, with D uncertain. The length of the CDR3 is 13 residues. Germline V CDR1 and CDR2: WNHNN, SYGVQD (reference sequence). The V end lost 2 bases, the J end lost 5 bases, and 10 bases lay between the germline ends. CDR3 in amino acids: CASSERISHEQYF. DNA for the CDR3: TGCGCCAGCAGTGAGAGGATTAGTCACGAGCAGTACTTC.

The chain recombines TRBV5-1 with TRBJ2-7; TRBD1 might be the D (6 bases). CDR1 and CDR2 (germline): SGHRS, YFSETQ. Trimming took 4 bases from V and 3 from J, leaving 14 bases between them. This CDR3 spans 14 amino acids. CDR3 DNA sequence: TGCGCCAGCAGCCAATCCGGGACATTCTACGAGCAGTACTTC. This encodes CASSQSGTFYEQYF.

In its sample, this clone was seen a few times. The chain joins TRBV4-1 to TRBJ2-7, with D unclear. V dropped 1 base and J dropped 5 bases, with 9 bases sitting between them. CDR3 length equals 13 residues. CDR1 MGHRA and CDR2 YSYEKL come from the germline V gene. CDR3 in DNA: TGCGCCAGCAGCCAAGCGGCCCTGGACGAGCAGTACTTC. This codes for CASSQAALDEQYF.

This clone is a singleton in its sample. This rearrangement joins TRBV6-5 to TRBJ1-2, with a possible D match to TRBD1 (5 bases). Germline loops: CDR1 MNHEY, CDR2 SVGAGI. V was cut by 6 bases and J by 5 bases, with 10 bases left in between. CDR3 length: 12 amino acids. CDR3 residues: CASRTVDYGYTF. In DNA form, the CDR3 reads TGTGCCAGCAGGACAGTAGATTATGGCTACACCTTC.